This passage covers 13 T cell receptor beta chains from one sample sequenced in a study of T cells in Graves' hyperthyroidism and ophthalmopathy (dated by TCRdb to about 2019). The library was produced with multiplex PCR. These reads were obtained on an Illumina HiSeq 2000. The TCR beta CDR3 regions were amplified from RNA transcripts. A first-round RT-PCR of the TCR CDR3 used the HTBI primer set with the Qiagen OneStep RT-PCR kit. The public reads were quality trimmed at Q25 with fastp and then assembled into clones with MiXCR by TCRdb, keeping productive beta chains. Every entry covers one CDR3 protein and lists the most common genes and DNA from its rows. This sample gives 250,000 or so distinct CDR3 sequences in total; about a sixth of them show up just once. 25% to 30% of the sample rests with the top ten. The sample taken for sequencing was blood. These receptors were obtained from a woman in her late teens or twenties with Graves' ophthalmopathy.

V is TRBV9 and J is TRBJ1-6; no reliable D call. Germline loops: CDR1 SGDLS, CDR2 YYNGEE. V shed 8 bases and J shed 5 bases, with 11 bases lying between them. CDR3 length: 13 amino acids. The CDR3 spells CASTRTDNSPLHF. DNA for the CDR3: TGTGCCAGTACCCGGACCGATAATTCACCCCTCCACTTT.

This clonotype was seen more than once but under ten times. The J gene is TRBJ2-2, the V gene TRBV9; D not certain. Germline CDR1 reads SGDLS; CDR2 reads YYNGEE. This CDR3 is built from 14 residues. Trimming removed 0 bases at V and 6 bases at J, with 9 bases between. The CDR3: CASSVGRVSGELFF. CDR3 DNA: TGTGCCAGCAGCGTAGGAAGGGTATCCGGGGAGCTGTTTTTT.

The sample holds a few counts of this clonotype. CDR3 loop: CASSLTSNHDESTDTQYF. The CDR3 DNA reads TGTGCCAGCAGCCTGACTAGTAACCACGACGAAAGCACAGATACGCAGTATTTT. V and J are TRBV28 and TRBJ2-3; D perhaps matches TRBD2 (6 bases). The CDR3 loop spans 18 amino acids. From germline, CDR1 is MDHEN and CDR2 SYDVKM. The V end lost 6 bases, the J end lost 0 bases, and 22 bases lay between the germline ends. The complete variable domain, with remaining parts taken from reference TRBV28 and TRBJ2-3, reads DVKVTQSSRYLVKRTGEKVFLECVQDMDHENMFWYRQDPGLGLRLIYFSYDVKMKEKGDIPEGYSVSREKKERFSLILESASTNQTSMYLCASSLTSNHDESTDTQYFGPGTRLTVL.

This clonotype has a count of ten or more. CDR3 amino acids: CASSYPTSGTYEQYF. The CDR3 DNA reads as TGTGCCAGCAGTTACCCGACTAGCGGTACCTACGAGCAGTACTTC. This chain links TRBV6-6 with TRBJ2-7; TRBD2 aligns across 9 bases. This CDR3 has 15 residues. Germline V gene sequence: CDR1 MNHNY, CDR2 SVGAGI (reference sequence). V dropped 2 bases and J dropped 2; count of bases not matched to a gene: 4.

CDR3 nucleotide sequence: TGTGCCAGCAGCGGCGGGGACAGATTCTATGGCTACACCTTC. Translated, it gives CASSGGDRFYGYTF. The chain joins TRBV9 to TRBJ1-2; 7 bases are a match to TRBD1. The CDR3 extends over 14 amino acids. V was clipped by 3 bases and J by 4 bases; unmatched bases: 6. From germline, CDR1 is SGDLS and CDR2 YYNGEE.

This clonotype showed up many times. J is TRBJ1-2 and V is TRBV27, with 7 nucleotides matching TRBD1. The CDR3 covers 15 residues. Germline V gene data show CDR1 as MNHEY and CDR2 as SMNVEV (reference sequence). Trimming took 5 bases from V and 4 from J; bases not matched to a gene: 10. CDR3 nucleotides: TGTGCCAGCAGTCCCCGGACAGGCGCTCTCTATGGCTACACCTTC. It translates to CASSPRTGALYGYTF.

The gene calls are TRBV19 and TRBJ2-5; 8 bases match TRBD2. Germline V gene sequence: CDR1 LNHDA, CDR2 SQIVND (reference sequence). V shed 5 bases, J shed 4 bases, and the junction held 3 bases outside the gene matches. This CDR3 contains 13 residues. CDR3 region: CASSFLAGETQYF. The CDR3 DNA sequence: TGTGCCAGTAGTTTCCTAGCGGGAGAGACCCAGTACTTC.

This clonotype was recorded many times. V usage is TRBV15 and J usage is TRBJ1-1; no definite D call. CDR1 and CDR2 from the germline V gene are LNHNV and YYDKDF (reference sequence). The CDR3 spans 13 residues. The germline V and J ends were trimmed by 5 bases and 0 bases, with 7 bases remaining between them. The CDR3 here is CATSGTMNTEAFF. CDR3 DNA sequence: TGTGCCACCAGCGGAACCATGAACACTGAAGCTTTCTTT.

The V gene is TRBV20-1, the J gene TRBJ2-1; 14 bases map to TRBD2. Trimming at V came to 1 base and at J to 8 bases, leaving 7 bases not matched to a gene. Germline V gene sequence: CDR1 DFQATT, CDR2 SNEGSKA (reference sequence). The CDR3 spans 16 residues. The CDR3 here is CSARASGTSGSYEQFF. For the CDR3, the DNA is TGCAGTGCTAGAGCCTCCGGGACTAGCGGGAGTTATGAGCAGTTCTTC.

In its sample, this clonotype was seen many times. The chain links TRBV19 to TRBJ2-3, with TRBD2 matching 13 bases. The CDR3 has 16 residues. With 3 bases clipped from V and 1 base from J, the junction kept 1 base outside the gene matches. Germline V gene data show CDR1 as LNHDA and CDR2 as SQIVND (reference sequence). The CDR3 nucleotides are TGTGCCAGTAGTATGGGACTAGCGGGGCGCACAGATACGCAGTATTTT. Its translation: CASSMGLAGRTDTQYF.

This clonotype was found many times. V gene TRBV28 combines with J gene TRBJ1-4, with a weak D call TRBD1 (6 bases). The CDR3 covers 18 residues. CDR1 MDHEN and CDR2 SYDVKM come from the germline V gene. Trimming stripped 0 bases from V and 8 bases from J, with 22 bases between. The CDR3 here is CASSLWSRTVGFREKLFF. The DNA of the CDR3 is TGTGCCAGCAGTTTATGGTCGAGGACAGTGGGTTTTCGGGAAAAACTGTTTTTT.

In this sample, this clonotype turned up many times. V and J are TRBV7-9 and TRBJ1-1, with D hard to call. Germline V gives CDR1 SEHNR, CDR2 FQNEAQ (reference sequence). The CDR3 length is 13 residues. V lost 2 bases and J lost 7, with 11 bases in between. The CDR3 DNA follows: TGTGCCAGCAGCTTATGGGCCAACGATGAAGCTTTCTTT. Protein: CASSLWANDEAFF. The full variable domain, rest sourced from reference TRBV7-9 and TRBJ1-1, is DTGVSQNPRHKITKRGQNVTFRCDPISEHNRLYWYRQTLGQGPEFLTYFQNEAQLEKSRLLSDRFSAERPKGSFSTLEIQRTEQGDSAMYLCASSLWANDEAFFGQGTRLTVV.

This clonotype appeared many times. CDR3 nucleotides: TGTGCCAGCAGTTTATCTAGCGGGAGGGCCCACGCCTACAATGAGCAGTTCTTC. Protein product: CASSLSSGRAHAYNEQFF. This chain links TRBV12-3 or TRBV12-4 with TRBJ2-1; 12 bases are shared with TRBD2. CDR3 length: 18 amino acids. The trim removed 2 bases at V and 2 bases at J, leaving 7 bases unmatched.